Below, 5 T cell receptor beta chains from the same sample are listed, as sequenced in a study of blood T cells in healthy people across ages. PCR was performed a second time for about 6 to 12 cycles using a sample-barcoded 5' primer and a J-beta primer mix. MiXCR, applied by TCRdb to the 5' RACE reads, yields one record per CDR3 protein. This sample has about 640,000 distinct CDR3 sequences; around three fifths occur once, and the top ten carry 30% to 45%. Source material: blood. Receptors were obtained from a man in his 60s in good health.

The chain carries TRBV28 and TRBJ2-5; D possibly corresponds to TRBD2 (5 bases). The end of the DNA aligns better with TRBJ2-7, so the J call may be wrong. CDR3 length: 14 residues. The germline gives CDR1 MDHEN, CDR2 SYDVKM. CDR3 coding DNA: TGTGCCAGCAGCCATCCGGGGAAGGATTACGAGCAGTACTTC. It is translated as CASSHPGKDYEQYF.

The chain couples TRBV3-1 to TRBJ2-7; perhaps TRBD1 as D (6 bases). V dropped 3 bases and J dropped 2 bases, with 11 bases sitting between them. Germline values: CDR1 LGHDT, CDR2 YNNKEL (reference sequence). The CDR3 loop spans 14 amino acids. CDR3 nucleotide sequence: TGTGCCAGCAGCCAGGGGACACGTACCTACGAGCAGTACTTC. Protein sequence: CASSQGTRTYEQYF.

V and J are TRBV9 and TRBJ2-5, with D perhaps TRBD1 (5 bases). V was trimmed by 7 bases and J by 5 bases, leaving 21 bases between them. CDR1 is SGDLS, CDR2 YYNGEE, per germline. The CDR3 spans 15 residues. In DNA, the CDR3 is TGTGCCAGCGCTAGGGGCAGGCTATTGGGGGAGACCCAGTACTTC. Encoded protein: CASARGRLLGETQYF.

This clonotype was seen a single time. The CDR3 nucleotides read TGTGCCAGCAGAAGGGAGGGGGCCACTGAAGCTTTCTTT. It is translated as CASRREGATEAFF. The V call is TRBV6-6, the J call TRBJ1-1; the match to TRBD1 covers 7 bases. There are 13 residues in the CDR3. The germline V gene encodes CDR1 MNHNY and CDR2 SVGAGI (reference sequence). The junction had 5 bases not matched to a gene; V was cut back by 6 bases and J by 4 bases.

This chain joins TRBV29-1 and TRBJ1-4; TRBD1 matches 7 bases. The CDR3 runs 13 residues. V shed 6 bases, J shed 0 bases, and the junction held 1 base outside the gene matches. CDR1 is SQVTM and CDR2 is ANQGSEA in the germline V gene. The CDR3 bases are TGCAGCGTCGGACAGGCAACTAATGAAAAACTGTTTTTT. It codes for CSVGQATNEKLFF.